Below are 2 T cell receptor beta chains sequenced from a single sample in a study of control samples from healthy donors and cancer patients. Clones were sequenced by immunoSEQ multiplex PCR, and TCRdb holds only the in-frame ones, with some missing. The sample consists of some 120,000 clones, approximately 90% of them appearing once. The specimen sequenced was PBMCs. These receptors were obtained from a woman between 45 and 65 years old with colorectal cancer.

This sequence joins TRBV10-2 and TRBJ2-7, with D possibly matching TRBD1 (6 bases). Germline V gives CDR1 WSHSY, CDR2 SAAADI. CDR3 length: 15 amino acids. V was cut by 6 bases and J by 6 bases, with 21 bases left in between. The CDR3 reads CASRDDRLARGEQYF. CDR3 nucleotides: TGCGCCAGCAGAGACGACAGGCTAGCTCGGGGCGAGCAGTACTTC.

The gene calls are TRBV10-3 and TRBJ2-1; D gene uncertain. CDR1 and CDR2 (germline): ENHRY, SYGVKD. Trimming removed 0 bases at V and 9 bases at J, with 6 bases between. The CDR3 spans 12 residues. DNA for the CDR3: TGTGCCATCAGTGAGTCCCCCGCTGAGCAGTTCTTC. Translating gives CAISESPAEQFF.